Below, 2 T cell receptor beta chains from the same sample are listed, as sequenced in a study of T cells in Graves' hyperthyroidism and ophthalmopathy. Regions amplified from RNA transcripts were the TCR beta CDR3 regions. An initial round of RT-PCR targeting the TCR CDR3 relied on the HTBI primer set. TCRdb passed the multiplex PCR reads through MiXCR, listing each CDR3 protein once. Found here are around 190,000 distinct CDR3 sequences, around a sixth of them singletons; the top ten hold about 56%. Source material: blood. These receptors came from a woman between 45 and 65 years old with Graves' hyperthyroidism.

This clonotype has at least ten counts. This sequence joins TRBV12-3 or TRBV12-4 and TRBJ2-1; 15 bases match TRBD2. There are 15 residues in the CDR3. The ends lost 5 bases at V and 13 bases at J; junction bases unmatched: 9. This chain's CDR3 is CASSRGTSGRLPQFF. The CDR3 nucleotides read TGTGCCAGCAGTAGAGGGACTAGCGGGAGGCTTCCCCAGTTCTTC.

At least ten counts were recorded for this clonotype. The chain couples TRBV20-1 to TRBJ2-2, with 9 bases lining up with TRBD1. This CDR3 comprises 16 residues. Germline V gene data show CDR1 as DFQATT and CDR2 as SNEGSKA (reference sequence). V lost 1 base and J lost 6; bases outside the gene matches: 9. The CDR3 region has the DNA TGCAGTGCTAGAGGAGCGGGACAGGGTACTGCCGGGGAGCTGTTTTTT. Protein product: CSARGAGQGTAGELFF.